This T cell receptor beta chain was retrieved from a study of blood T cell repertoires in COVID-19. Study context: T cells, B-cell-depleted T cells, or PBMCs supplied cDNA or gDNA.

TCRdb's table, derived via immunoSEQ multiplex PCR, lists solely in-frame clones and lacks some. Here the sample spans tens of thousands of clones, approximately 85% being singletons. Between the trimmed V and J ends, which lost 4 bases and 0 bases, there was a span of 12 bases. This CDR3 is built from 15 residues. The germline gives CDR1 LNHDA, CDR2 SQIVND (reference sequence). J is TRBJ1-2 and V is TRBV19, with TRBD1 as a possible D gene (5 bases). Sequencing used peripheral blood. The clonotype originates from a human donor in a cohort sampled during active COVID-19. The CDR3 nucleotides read TGTGCCAGTAGTAAACGGGGGACTACTAACTATGGCTACACCTTC. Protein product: CASSKRGTTNYGYTF.